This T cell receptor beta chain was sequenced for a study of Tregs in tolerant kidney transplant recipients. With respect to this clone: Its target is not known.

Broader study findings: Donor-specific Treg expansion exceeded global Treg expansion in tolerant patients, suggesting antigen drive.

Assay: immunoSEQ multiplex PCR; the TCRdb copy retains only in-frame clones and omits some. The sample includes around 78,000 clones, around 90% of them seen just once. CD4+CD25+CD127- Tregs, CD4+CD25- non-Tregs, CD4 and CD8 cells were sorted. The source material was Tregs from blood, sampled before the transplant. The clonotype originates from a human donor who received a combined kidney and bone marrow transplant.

The CDR3 DNA follows: TGTGCCAGCAGTGACCCGCGGGGAATTAGCACAGATACGCAGTATTTT. Translating it yields CASSDPRGISTDTQYF. J is TRBJ2-3 and V is TRBV28, with D possibly matching TRBD2 (6 bases). Germline CDR1 is MDHEN and CDR2 is SYDVKM. Trimming took 5 bases from V and 0 from J, leaving 15 bases between them. This CDR3 region has 16 residues.